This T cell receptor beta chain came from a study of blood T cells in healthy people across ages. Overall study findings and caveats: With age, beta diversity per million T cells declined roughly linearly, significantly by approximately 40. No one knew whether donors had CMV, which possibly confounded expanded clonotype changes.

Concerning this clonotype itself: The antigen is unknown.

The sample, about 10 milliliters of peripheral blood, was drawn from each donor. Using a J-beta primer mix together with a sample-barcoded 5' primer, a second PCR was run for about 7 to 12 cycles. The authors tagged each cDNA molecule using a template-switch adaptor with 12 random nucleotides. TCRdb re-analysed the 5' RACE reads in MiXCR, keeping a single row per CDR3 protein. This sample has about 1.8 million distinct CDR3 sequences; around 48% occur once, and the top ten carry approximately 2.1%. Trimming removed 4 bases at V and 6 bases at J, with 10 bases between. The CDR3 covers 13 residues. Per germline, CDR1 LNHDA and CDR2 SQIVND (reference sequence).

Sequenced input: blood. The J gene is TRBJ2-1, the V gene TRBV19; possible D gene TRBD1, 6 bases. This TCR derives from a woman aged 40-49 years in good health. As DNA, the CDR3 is TGTGCCAGTAGTACGACAGGTCCCAATGAGCAGTTCTTC. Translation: CASSTTGPNEQFF.